Below are 21 T cell receptor beta chains sequenced from a single sample in a study of shared clonotypes between healthy human individuals. TCRdb keeps only in-frame clones here, not all; method: immunoSEQ multiplex PCR. Altogether around 700,000 clones are present, 60% to 80% being singletons, with the ten largest covering roughly 1.8%. Material for sequencing was memory CD4+ T cells sorted from blood. The subset here: CD45RA-negative fraction. The receptors here all came from a woman in her thirties in good health.

V gene TRBV18 combines with J gene TRBJ1-1; possibly TRBD1 for D (5 bases). Trimming shortened V by 2 bases and J by 4 bases, and 14 bases separated the two germline ends. This CDR3 spans 15 amino acids. Germline CDR1 and CDR2: KGHSH and LQKENI. The CDR3 nucleotides read TGTGCCAGCTCACCAGTTCACCCGGGGGTCACTGAAGCTTTCTTT. It codes for CASSPVHPGVTEAFF. Full variable domain (remainder filled in from reference TRBV18 and TRBJ1-1): NAGVMQNPRHLVRRRGQEARLRCSPMKGHSHVYWYRQLPEEGLKFMVYLQKENIIDESGMPKERFSAEFPKEGPSILRIQQVVRGDSAAYFCASSPVHPGVTEAFFGQGTRLTVV.

This chain connects TRBV28 to TRBJ2-5; perhaps TRBD2 as D (6 bases). CDR1 is MDHEN, CDR2 SYDVKM, per germline. The CDR3 extends over 11 amino acids. The ends were cut back, 3 bases at V and 11 bases at J, with 10 bases in the middle. The CDR3 DNA follows: TGTGCCAGCAGTTTTGGGACTTCTCAGTACTTC. Amino acids: CASSFGTSQYF.

The chain couples TRBV27 to TRBJ1-1, with 7 bases aligning to TRBD1. This CDR3 is 16 amino acids long. After removal of 5 bases from V and 4 bases from J, the junction contained 13 bases not matched to a gene. The germline gives CDR1 MNHEY, CDR2 SMNVEV (reference sequence). The CDR3 spells CASSIDRANFGTEAFF. The CDR3 region has the DNA TGTGCCAGCAGTATAGACAGGGCTAATTTCGGCACTGAAGCTTTCTTT.

With respect to this clone: Only one base separates this from a far larger clonotype, so it likely reflects a read error. The chain joins TRBV28 to TRBJ2-6; no definite D call. Germline V gene sequence: CDR1 MDHEN, CDR2 SYDVKM. The CDR3 extends over 14 amino acids. The chain's CDR3 is CTSYETSGANVLTF. The CDR3 nucleotides are TGTACCAGTTATGAGACATCTGGGGCCAACGTCCTGACTTTC. Full variable domain (missing parts from reference TRBV28 and TRBJ2-6): DVKVTQSSRYLVKRTGEKVFLECVQDMDHENMFWYRQDPGLGLRLIYFSYDVKMKEKGDIPEGYSVSREKKERFSLILESASTNQTSMYLCTSYETSGANVLTFGAGSRLTVL.

The V call is TRBV9, the J call TRBJ2-5, with D tentatively TRBD1 or TRBD2 (6 bases each). This CDR3 is built from 20 residues. V was shortened by 0 bases and J by 2 bases, with 26 bases between the two germline ends. CDR1 is SGDLS and CDR2 is YYNGEE in the germline V gene. CDR3 sequence (DNA): TGTGCCAGCAGCGTAGCTACGATGGGGGCATGGTTGGGAGGTCAAGAGACCCAGTACTTC. Amino acids: CASSVATMGAWLGGQETQYF. Together with reference TRBV9 and TRBJ2-5, the CDR3 gives the full variable domain: DSGVTQTPKHLITATGQRVTLRCSPRSGDLSVYWYQQSLDQGLQFLIQYYNGEERAKGNILERFSAQQFPDLHSELNLSSLELGDSALYFCASSVATMGAWLGGQETQYFGPGTRLLVL.

The chain is built from TRBV10-3 and TRBJ2-1, with 9 bases aligning to TRBD1. Germline loops: CDR1 ENHRY, CDR2 SYGVKD. The CDR3 consists of 13 residues. With V trimmed by 11 bases and J by 5 bases, 7 bases remained unmatched. This CDR3 is CAVHGTGNNEQFF. The CDR3 DNA reads TGTGCCGTCCACGGGACAGGGAACAATGAGCAGTTCTTC.

The CDR3 nucleotides are TGTGCCAGCAGCATAGCGGGAGGCGCCTACGAGCAGTACTTC. Encoded protein: CASSIAGGAYEQYF. The rearrangement links TRBV7-3 to TRBJ2-7; the match to TRBD2 covers 10 bases. The CDR3 consists of 14 residues. With V trimmed by 5 bases and J by 2 bases, 3 bases remained unmatched. The germline gives CDR1 SGHTA, CDR2 FQGTGA.

This CDR3 reads CASSLEPGQGSNSPLHF. CDR3 DNA sequence: TGCGCCAGCAGCTTGGAACCGGGACAGGGATCTAATTCACCCCTCCACTTT. The chain has TRBV5-1 and TRBJ1-6; 9 nucleotides agree with TRBD1. The CDR3 has 17 residues. The V and J ends lost 0 bases and 6 bases, in that order; junction bases with no gene match: 7. Germline loops: CDR1 SGHRS, CDR2 YFSETQ.

A note on this clone: Other DNA sequences of this sample code for an identical CDR3. This chain joins TRBV6-5 and TRBJ1-2; 7 bases align to TRBD1. CDR1 and CDR2 (germline): MNHEY, SVGAGI. V lost 4 bases and J lost 3; bases outside the gene matches: 2. The CDR3 loop spans 13 amino acids. CDR3 coding DNA: TGTGCCAGCAGTTCCGACAGGGACTATGGCTACACCTTC. Protein sequence: CASSSDRDYGYTF.

The rearrangement joins TRBV30 to TRBJ2-7; D uncertain. The CDR3 spans 13 residues. V dropped 0 bases and J dropped 7 bases, with 13 bases sitting between them. The V gene's germline CDR1 is GTSNPN and CDR2 SVGIG (reference sequence). The CDR3 nucleotides read TGTGCCTGGAGTGTAAACACCCTTGGGGAGCAGTACTTC. This gives the protein CAWSVNTLGEQYF.

Comment on this clone: At the DNA level, this CDR3 is encoded by other sequences in the same sample as well. The V gene is TRBV28, the J gene TRBJ2-5; possible D gene TRBD1, 5 bases. Trimming cost V 2 bases and J 1 base, with 8 bases left between them. The CDR3 loop spans 14 amino acids. CDR1 is MDHEN and CDR2 is SYDVKM in the germline V gene. CDR3 amino acids: CASSLTDSQETQYF. CDR3 DNA sequence: TGTGCCAGCAGTTTAACAGACAGCCAAGAGACCCAGTACTTC.

The V and J genes are TRBV13 and TRBJ2-7, with 8 bases aligning to TRBD1. The CDR3 spans 14 residues. Germline V gene lookup returns CDR1 PRHDT and CDR2 FYEKMQ (reference sequence). Trimming removed 5 bases from V and 3 bases from J; junction bases left unmatched: 6. The CDR3 nucleotides read TGTGCCAGCAGCCTCCGGACAGGGAGCTACGAGCAGTACTTC. Translating it yields CASSLRTGSYEQYF.

V is TRBV14 and J is TRBJ2-5; TRBD1 might be the D (5 bases). The V gene lost 4 bases and the J gene lost 7 bases, with 13 bases spanning the gap. The CDR3 consists of 13 residues. Germline V gives CDR1 SGHDN, CDR2 FVKESK. In DNA, the CDR3 is TGTGCCAGCAGCCCGCAGGGCCCAGGGACCCAGTACTTC. It translates to CASSPQGPGTQYF. Full variable domain (outside the CDR3, taken from reference TRBV14 and TRBJ2-5): EAGVTQFPSHSVIEKGQTVTLRCDPISGHDNLYWYRRVMGKEIKFLLHFVKESKQDESGMPNNRFLAERTGGTYSTLKVQPAELEDSGVYFCASSPQGPGTQYFGPGTRLLVL.

This sequence joins TRBV28 and TRBJ1-5; D remains unclear. Trimming shortened V by 6 bases and J by 3 bases, and 15 bases separated the two germline ends. This CDR3 is built from 15 residues. Germline CDR1 MDHEN, CDR2 SYDVKM. Here the CDR3 DNA reads TGTGCCAGCAGGGCGGACTTTGGGAACAATCAGCCCCAGCATTTT. It codes for CASRADFGNNQPQHF.

Concerning this clone itself: Other nucleotide sequences from this sample produce the same CDR3. This chain uses TRBV6-6 with TRBJ1-5, with unresolved D. The V end lost 6 bases, the J end lost 1 base, and 7 bases lay between the germline ends. CDR1 and CDR2 from the germline V gene are MNHNY and SVGAGI (reference sequence). CDR3 length equals 13 residues. CDR3 loop: CASRLDSNQPQHF. The CDR3 DNA reads TGTGCCAGCAGGCTGGACAGCAATCAGCCCCAGCATTTT.

The chain combines TRBV18 with TRBJ2-1; D not certain. The CDR3 totals 14 residues. The V gene's germline CDR1 is KGHSH and CDR2 LQKENI. Trimming took off 2 bases at V and 10 bases at J, with 15 bases between the two ends. CDR3 sequence (DNA): TGTGCCAGCTCACCAGGCGTAGGGTCTGACGAGCAGTTCTTC. Protein product: CASSPGVGSDEQFF.

The sample holds a few counts of this clone. This CDR3 is also generated by other DNA sequences in the sample. CDR3 DNA sequence: TGTGCCAGCAGTGAAGGGGGAACTGAAGCTTTCTTT. Its translation is CASSEGGTEAFF. The chain joins TRBV2 to TRBJ1-1, with D uncertain. The germline V gene has CDR1 SNHLY and CDR2 FYNNEI. The CDR3 has 12 amino acids. V shed 1 base and J shed 5 bases, with 5 bases lying between them.

The rearrangement links TRBV18 to TRBJ2-7; 9 nucleotides align to TRBD1. The CDR3 consists of 15 residues. The germline V gene encodes CDR1 KGHSH and CDR2 LQKENI. The V segment lost 5 bases and the J segment 7 bases; nucleotides outside the gene matches: 12. The CDR3 loop is CASSGPGTGGFEQYF. CDR3 DNA sequence: TGTGCCAGCTCAGGACCCGGCACAGGGGGCTTTGAGCAGTACTTC.

V usage is TRBV6-5 and J usage is TRBJ2-1; possibly TRBD2 for D (6 bases). V was shortened by 4 bases and J by 1 base, with 11 bases between the two germline ends. The CDR3 extends over 15 amino acids. Germline lookup yields CDR1 MNHEY and CDR2 SVGAGI. In DNA, the CDR3 is TGTGCCAGCAGTTTGTGGGAGGCGTCCTACAATGAGCAGTTCTTC. Translation gives CASSLWEASYNEQFF.

The chain combines TRBV7-9 with TRBJ2-5; the match to TRBD2 covers 8 bases. After removal of 3 bases from V and 2 bases from J, the junction contained 2 bases not matched to a gene. The CDR3 runs 14 residues. Germline V lookup: CDR1 SEHNR, CDR2 FQNEAQ (reference sequence). CDR3 DNA sequence: TGTGCCAGCAGCTTTAGCGGGATTCAAGAGACCCAGTACTTC. Translated, it gives CASSFSGIQETQYF.

The genes are TRBV7-2 and TRBJ2-5, with 15 positions matching TRBD2. V shed 4 bases and J 5 bases; nucleotides not matched to a gene: 2. The germline CDR1 and CDR2 sequences are SGHTA and FQGNSA. The CDR3 runs to 15 residues. CDR3 sequence (DNA): TGTGCCAGCAGCTCCGGGACTAGCGGGAGGGAGACCCAGTACTTC. Translation: CASSSGTSGRETQYF. The whole variable domain, remainder taken from reference TRBV7-2 and TRBJ2-5, is GAGVSQSPSNKVTEKGKDVELRCDPISGHTALYWYRQSLGQGLEFLIYFQGNSAPDKSGLPSDRFSAERTGGSVSTLTIQRTQQEDSAVYLCASSSGTSGRETQYFGPGTRLLVL.